A selection of T cell receptor beta chains follows, all from one sample in a study of cytomegalovirus exposure and HLA in healthy donors. This table comes from immunoSEQ multiplex PCR, and its TCRdb copy is limited to in-frame clones, with some not included. The sample carries 120,000 or so clones, around four fifths recorded once. Sequenced: PBMCs. The receptors were sampled from a middle-aged woman in good health and CMV-seronegative. Both conserved end residues are part of each CDR3. A D gene is named only where the DNA matches it firmly. Some rows have no size entry. The others give once, few or many, or a class for an expanded clone.

j_call d_call v_call clone_size cdr3_aa cdr3_nt
TRBJ1-5 NA TRBV4-1 few CASSQFSPGGFNQPQHF TGCGCCAGCAGCCAATTCTCCCCGGGAGGCTTCAATCAGCCCCAGCATTTT
TRBJ2-5 NA TRBV11-2 few CASSSPAGTQETQYF TGTGCCAGCAGCTCCCCGGCGGGGACGCAAGAGACCCAGTACTTC
TRBJ2-1 TRBD2 TRBV7-2 few CASSFQGLAGATEQFF TGTGCCAGCAGCTTCCAAGGACTAGCGGGGGCCACGGAGCAGTTCTTC
TRBJ2-7 NA TRBV6-5 NA CASSPGVIYEQYF TGTGCCAGCAGCCCGGGAGTCATCTACGAGCAGTACTTC
TRBJ2-7 NA TRBV2 NA CASSGQVQGGEQYF TGTGCCAGCAGTGGACAGGTTCAAGGTGGCGAGCAGTACTTC
TRBJ1-2 TRBD1 TRBV27 NA CASSFRGNYGYTF TGTGCCAGCAGTTTCAGGGGGAACTATGGCTACACCTTC
TRBJ2-7 TRBD2 TRBV19 NA CASSRRQGQASGSREQYF TGTGCCAGTAGTAGACGACAGGGGCAGGCTAGCGGGAGTCGTGAGCAGTACTTC
TRBJ1-3 NA TRBV10-3 few CAIRVVARGENTIYF TGTGCCATCCGAGTGGTGGCTCGAGGAGAAAACACCATATATTTT
TRBJ2-7 NA TRBV11-2 NA CASSSVRTSYEQYF TGTGCCAGCAGCTCCGTAAGAACCTCCTACGAGCAGTACTTC
TRBJ1-2 TRBD1 TRBV7-2 few CASSSQGNYGYTF TGTGCCAGCAGCTCACAGGGGAACTATGGCTACACCTTC
TRBJ2-7 TRBD2 TRBV7-6 NA CASSLVAGAGDEQYF TGTGCCAGCAGCTTAGTGGCGGGAGCGGGGGACGAGCAGTACTTC
TRBJ2-1 TRBD2 TRBV5-6 NA CASSPGTSGNNEQFF TGTGCCAGCAGCCCAGGGACTAGCGGTAACAATGAGCAGTTCTTC
TRBJ1-2 NA TRBV5-1 NA CASSFDTGYGYTF TGCGCCAGCAGCTTCGACACTGGTTATGGCTACACCTTC
TRBJ1-1 NA TRBV4-3 NA CASSQDTVNTEAFF TGCGCCAGCAGCCAAGATACAGTGAACACTGAAGCTTTCTTT
TRBJ2-2 NA TRBV9 NA CASSVELTTGELFF TGTGCCAGCAGCGTAGAGCTTACTACCGGGGAGCTGTTTTTT
TRBJ1-2 TRBD1 TRBV4-3 NA CASSQGRQGADYGYTF TGCGCCAGCAGCCAAGGGCGGCAGGGGGCAGACTATGGCTACACCTTC
TRBJ2-5 NA TRBV21-1 few CASSKGSGLAGRNRETQYF TGTGCCAGCAGCAAAGGCTCAGGACTAGCGGGAAGGAATAGAGAGACCCAGTACTTC
TRBJ2-2 NA TRBV11-2 once CASSLSTGELFF TGTGCCAGCAGCTTGAGCACCGGGGAGCTGTTTTTT
TRBJ1-6 TRBD1 TRBV4-2 NA CASSRKIMGQTEFGGSPLHF TGTGCCAGCAGCCGCAAGATTATGGGACAGACTGAGTTTGGCGGATCACCCCTCCACTTT
TRBJ2-2 TRBD2 TRBV7-3 NA CASSLMPPTSGGVFGELFF TGTGCCAGCAGCTTAATGCCGCCTACCAGCGGGGGGGTATTCGGGGAGCTGTTTTTT
TRBJ2-3 NA TRBV5-4 NA CASSFQGRGKGDTQYF TGTGCCAGCAGCTTCCAGGGGAGAGGTAAAGGGGATACGCAGTATTTT
TRBJ2-2 NA TRBV2 NA CASRTGVGTGELFF TGTGCCAGCAGAACGGGAGTTGGGACCGGGGAGCTGTTTTTT
TRBJ2-3 TRBD2 TRBV7-9 NA CASGTSVTDTQYF TGTGCCAGCGGGACTAGCGTCACAGATACGCAGTATTTT
TRBJ1-1 NA TRBV7-9 once CASSIQGNTEAFF TGTGCCAGCAGCATCCAGGGAAACACTGAAGCTTTCTTT
TRBJ1-4 TRBD1 TRBV7-9 NA CASSRGTGEKLFF TGTGCCAGCAGCCGCGGGACAGGTGAAAAACTGTTTTTT
TRBJ2-2 TRBD2 TRBV4-1 NA CASSQGLGGATGELFF TGCGCCAGCAGCCAAGGCCTCGGGGGGGCCACCGGGGAGCTGTTTTTT
TRBJ1-2 TRBD1 TRBV4-3 NA CASSRTGRDYGYTF TGCGCCAGCAGCAGGACAGGGCGGGACTATGGCTACACCTTC
TRBJ2-7 TRBD2 TRBV7-9 once CASSQNSGTNEQYF TGTGCCAGCAGCCAAAATAGCGGGACCAACGAGCAGTACTTC
TRBJ1-1 NA TRBV9 NA CASSSSGGYGTEAFF TGTGCCAGCAGCTCCTCCGGGGGTTACGGAACTGAAGCTTTCTTT
TRBJ2-2 TRBD2 TRBV7-9 NA CSSSLLAGTNTGELFF TGTTCCAGCAGCTTACTAGCGGGAACTAACACCGGGGAGCTGTTTTTT
TRBJ2-3 NA TRBV29-1 NA CSVSLVRAEADTQYF TGCAGCGTTTCTCTCGTGAGGGCCGAGGCAGATACGCAGTATTTT
TRBJ2-7 NA TRBV27 NA CASSRQPDRTYEQYF TGTGCCAGCAGTCGACAACCGGACAGAACCTACGAGCAGTACTTC
TRBJ2-2 NA TRBV4-3 few CASSPRLQGSFSGELFF TGCGCCAGCAGCCCAAGGCTTCAGGGGTCTTTTTCCGGGGAGCTGTTTTTT
TRBJ1-2 NA TRBV29-1 NA CSVVAHLRRGYGYTF TGCAGCGTTGTTGCCCACCTACGACGGGGCTATGGCTACACCTTC
TRBJ2-1 NA TRBV4-3 NA CASSQDQGGSYNEQFF TGCGCCAGCAGCCAAGATCAGGGGGGCTCCTACAATGAGCAGTTCTTC
TRBJ1-2 TRBD1 TRBV10-3 NA CAISLGQGNGYTF TGTGCCATCAGTTTGGGACAGGGAAATGGCTACACCTTC
TRBJ2-1 TRBD2 TRBV4-2 NA CASSQGGGLVSYNEQFF TGTGCCAGCAGCCAAGGCGGGGGACTAGTTTCCTACAATGAGCAGTTCTTC
TRBJ2-3 TRBD2 TRBV5-1 NA CASSNRLAGEQDTQYF TGCGCCAGCAGTAACCGACTAGCGGGGGAGCAAGATACGCAGTATTTT
TRBJ1-1 TRBD1 TRBV6-1 NA CASRDRQGVRAFF TGTGCCAGCAGGGATAGACAGGGCGTTCGAGCTTTCTTT
TRBJ1-1 NA TRBV6-1 few CASSTGNREAFF TGTGCCAGCAGTACAGGGAATCGGGAAGCTTTCTTT
TRBJ2-1 TRBD2 TRBV5-1 few CASSPKRGEPNEQFF TGCGCCAGCAGCCCGAAGCGGGGGGAGCCCAATGAGCAGTTCTTC
TRBJ1-1 TRBD1 TRBV7-2 NA CASSPWTGANTEAFF TGTGCCAGCAGCCCTTGGACAGGGGCGAACACTGAAGCTTTCTTT
TRBJ1-1 TRBD1 TRBV7-9 once CASSQGVGSADTEAFF TGTGCCAGCAGCCAGGGGGTTGGGAGTGCGGACACTGAAGCTTTCTTT
TRBJ2-3 NA TRBV18 NA CASSPGGNVADTQYF TGTGCCAGCTCACCAGGGGGCAATGTGGCAGATACGCAGTATTTT
TRBJ2-2 NA TRBV6-5 NA CATDSTGSGTGELFF TGTGCCACCGACAGTACAGGGTCGGGCACCGGGGAGCTGTTTTTT
TRBJ1-3 NA TRBV28 NA CASRPPTGSPNIGNTIYF TGTGCCAGCAGACCGCCAACAGGGTCCCCGAATATTGGAAACACCATATATTTT
TRBJ2-1 TRBD1 TRBV27 NA CASSLGTETYNEQFF TGTGCCAGCAGTTTAGGGACAGAAACCTACAATGAGCAGTTCTTC
TRBJ1-6 NA TRBV11-2 NA CASSLESENSPLHF TGTGCCAGCAGCCTAGAGAGTGAAAATTCACCCCTCCACTTT
TRBJ2-1 NA TRBV7-8 NA CASSPLPGGGGTLNEQFF TGTGCCAGCAGCCCGCTCCCCGGGGGCGGGGGAACCCTAAATGAGCAGTTCTTC
TRBJ1-1 NA TRBV27 NA CASSSGTSNTEAFF TGTGCCAGCAGTTCCGGGACATCGAACACTGAAGCTTTCTTT
TRBJ2-1 TRBD2 TRBV5-4 NA CASSPTSGRGGVYNEQFF TGTGCCAGCAGCCCGACTAGCGGGAGAGGAGGGGTTTACAATGAGCAGTTCTTC
TRBJ1-5 NA TRBV19 NA CASSALQGSSNQPQHF TGTGCCAGTAGTGCGTTGCAGGGTTCTAGCAATCAGCCCCAGCATTTT
TRBJ2-7 TRBD1 TRBV29-1 few CSVPGTGSSEQYF TGCAGCGTTCCCGGGACAGGGTCATCCGAGCAGTACTTC
TRBJ1-1 NA TRBV4-2 NA CASSQGTGAGAGDTEAFF TGTGCCAGCAGCCAAGGAACGGGGGCCGGCGCGGGGGACACTGAAGCTTTCTTT
TRBJ1-2 TRBD1 TRBV6-6 NA CASRTTGGGYTF TGTGCCAGCAGGACGACAGGGGGCGGCTACACCTTC
TRBJ2-3 TRBD2 TRBV7-2 NA CASSLFSGGVRDTQYF TGTGCCAGCAGCTTATTTAGCGGGGGGGTTAGAGATACGCAGTATTTT
TRBJ2-7 TRBD1 TRBV7-8 many CASSLANRGQGEQYF TGTGCCAGCAGCTTAGCCAACAGGGGGCAGGGCGAGCAGTACTTC
TRBJ1-2 NA TRBV9 NA CASSVQRGSYTF TGTGCCAGCAGCGTCCAGAGAGGTAGCTACACCTTC